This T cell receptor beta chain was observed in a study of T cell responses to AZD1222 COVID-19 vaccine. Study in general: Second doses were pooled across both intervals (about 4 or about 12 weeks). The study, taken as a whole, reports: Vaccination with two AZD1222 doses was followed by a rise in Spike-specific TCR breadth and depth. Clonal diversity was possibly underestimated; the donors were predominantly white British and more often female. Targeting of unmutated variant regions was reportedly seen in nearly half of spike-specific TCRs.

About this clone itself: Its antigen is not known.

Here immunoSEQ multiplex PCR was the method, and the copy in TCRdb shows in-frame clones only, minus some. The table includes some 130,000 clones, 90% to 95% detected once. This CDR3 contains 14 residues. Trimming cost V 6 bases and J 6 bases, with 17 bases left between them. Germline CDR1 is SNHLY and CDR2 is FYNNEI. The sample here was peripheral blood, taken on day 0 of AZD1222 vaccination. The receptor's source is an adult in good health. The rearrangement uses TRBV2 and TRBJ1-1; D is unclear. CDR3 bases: TGTGCCAGCAGCGGGATAACAGCCGCGTCTGAAGCTTTCTTT. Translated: CASSGITAASEAFF.